This T cell receptor (beta chain) was documented in a study of naive and memory T cell subsets. Alpha and beta constant region primers primed reverse transcription for blood and skin samples. Amplification of ligated cDNA took four PCR rounds with SP2 and nested alpha and beta constant primers. TCRdb recomputed calls from the 5' RACE reads with MiXCR, one row per CDR3 protein. Of about 20,000 distinct CDR3 sequences listed, 4% to 4.5% were seen once; the top ten hold over 7.5%. The study, taken as a whole, reports: TCR transcript changes with activation or differentiation may affect this RNA method.

This clonotype was counted many times. Antigen: not known. V trimming: 4 bases; J trimming: 6 bases; junction bases outside the gene matches: 2. The CDR3 has 14 amino acids. CDR1 and CDR2 from the germline V gene are MRHNA and SNTAGT. Whole blood, roughly 2.6 ml, came from adult healthy volunteers. TCR cDNA received a 3' ligated oligonucleotide that carried a UMI. Cells were not sorted; total RNA input targeted about 1 to 1000 ng. The sequence was obtained from a male donor in good health. The V gene is TRBV6-4, the J gene TRBJ2-3; TRBD2 matches at 12 bases. CDR3 DNA sequence: TGTGCCAGCAGTGTACTAGCGGGAGGTGATACGCAGTATTTT. Protein product: CASSVLAGGDTQYF.